What follows are 27 T cell receptor beta chains derived from one specimen sequenced in a study of T-cell memory formation after mild COVID-19. TCRdb processed the 5' RACE reads anew with MiXCR; each CDR3 protein has one entry. This sample carries 300,000 to 400,000 distinct CDR3 sequences, over 13% of them seen once, and the ten largest clones take less than 25%. Sequencing was done on a sample of PBMCs or a T cell subset sorted from them (not recorded which). The origin of the receptors is a man aged 18-30 years who had mild COVID-19 (a few samples of this study predate the infection). Cell type and time point are not known.

Only a few counts were recorded for this clonotype. The chain couples TRBV6-2 or TRBV6-3 to TRBJ2-7, with D unclear. The CDR3 runs 13 residues. From germline, CDR1 is MNHEY and CDR2 SVGEGT. Trimming took 6 bases from V and 3 from J, leaving 12 bases between them. As DNA, the CDR3 is TGTGCCAGCAGACCCTCCTGGGACTACGAGCAGTACGTC. Its protein product is CASRPSWDYEQYV.

The DNA for the CDR3 is TGTGCCAGCAGTCCGCCGGACAGGGAGATTGATGGCTACACCTTC. Protein: CASSPPDREIDGYTF. This rearrangement joins TRBV27 to TRBJ1-2, with TRBD1 matching 8 bases. The V gene end was trimmed by 5 bases and the J gene end by 6 bases; junction bases not matched to a gene: 11. This CDR3 region has 15 residues. The germline gives CDR1 MNHEY, CDR2 SMNVEV (reference sequence).

This chain links TRBV27 with TRBJ2-3, with TRBD2 as a possible D gene (6 bases). Between the trimmed V and J ends, which lost 6 bases and 1 base, there was a span of 11 bases. The CDR3 sequence is 14 residues long. CDR1 is MNHEY, CDR2 SMNVEV, per germline (reference sequence). CDR3 nucleotide sequence: TGTGCCAGCAGCCGGGGGATCCGCACAGATACGCAGTATTTT. Residues: CASSRGIRTDTQYF.

This clonotype appeared a few times. CDR3 sequence reads: CASSWTSGGDTQYF. Here the CDR3 DNA reads TGTGCCAGCAGCTGGACTAGCGGGGGAGATACGCAGTATTTT. The V call is TRBV7-2, the J call TRBJ2-3, with 13 bases identical to TRBD2. With 4 bases clipped from V and 5 bases from J, the junction kept 0 bases outside the gene matches. Germline assignment: CDR1 SGHTA and CDR2 FQGNSA. The CDR3 has 14 amino acids.

This clonotype was seen a few times. The V and J genes are TRBV4-1 and TRBJ2-7; 8 bases map to TRBD2. Trimming took 0 bases from V and 7 from J; bases not matched to a gene: 8. The CDR3 runs 15 residues. Germline CDR1 MGHRA, CDR2 YSYEKL. In DNA form, the CDR3 reads TGCGCCAGCAGCCAAGACAACGGGGGGGCCAAAGAGCAGTACTTC. It translates to CASSQDNGGAKEQYF.

Only a few counts were recorded for this clonotype. The chain carries TRBV5-6 and TRBJ1-6; D not certain. Germline V CDR1 and CDR2: SGHDT, YYEEEE. This CDR3 is 13 amino acids long. V lost 2 bases to trimming and J lost 8 bases, with 8 bases between them. CDR3 loop: CASSFAWDSPLHF. CDR3 sequence (DNA): TGTGCCAGCAGCTTCGCCTGGGATTCACCCCTCCACTTT.

This clonotype was counted a few times. The chain is built from TRBV2 and TRBJ1-6, with 8 positions matching TRBD1. The germline CDR1 and CDR2 sequences are SNHLY and FYNNEI. This CDR3 has 15 residues. The V segment lost 4 bases and the J segment 15 bases; nucleotides outside the gene matches: 14. The CDR3 sequence is CASSGLRQGARHLHF. Here the CDR3 DNA reads TGTGCCAGCAGTGGGCTTCGGCAGGGGGCCCGACACCTCCACTTT.

J is TRBJ2-5 and V is TRBV18; the D call may be TRBD1 or TRBD2 (5 bases each). CDR1 KGHSH and CDR2 LQKENI come from the germline V gene. The CDR3 is 14 amino acids. Trimming removed 5 bases at V and 4 bases at J, with 14 bases between. The CDR3 spells CASSARGPPETQYF. CDR3 coding DNA: TGTGCCAGCTCAGCTCGGGGCCCCCCAGAGACCCAGTACTTC.

This clonotype was counted many times. This chain links TRBV9 with TRBJ2-1, with TRBD2 identical over 8 bases. Per the germline V gene, CDR1 is SGDLS and CDR2 is YYNGEE. This CDR3 comprises 15 residues. V gave up 4 bases and J gave up 4 bases; unmatched junction bases: 7. The chain's CDR3 is CASSPQRGPYNEQFF. CDR3 DNA: TGTGCCAGCAGCCCGCAGCGGGGGCCTTACAATGAGCAGTTCTTC.

The V call is TRBV7-9, the J call TRBJ2-5; TRBD2 aligns across 15 bases. The V gene's germline CDR1 is SEHNR and CDR2 FQNEAQ (reference sequence). After removal of 5 bases from V and 5 bases from J, the junction contained 15 bases not matched to a gene. The CDR3 runs to 19 residues. This chain's CDR3 is CASSQGLAGGNLLQETQYF. For the CDR3, the DNA is TGTGCCAGCAGCCAGGGACTAGCGGGGGGTAACCTCCTGCAGGAGACCCAGTACTTC.

The chain recombines TRBV5-1 with TRBJ1-1, with D perhaps matching TRBD1 (6 bases). Germline V gene lookup returns CDR1 SGHRS and CDR2 YFSETQ. This CDR3 is built from 15 residues. Trimming left V 3 bases short and J 5 bases short, with 17 bases between. DNA for the CDR3: TGCGCCAGCAGCTCGGGACACGAGGGGGGAACTGAAGCTTTCTTT. Protein sequence: CASSSGHEGGTEAFF.

The V gene is TRBV9, the J gene TRBJ2-7; D is unclear. This CDR3 is built from 13 residues. Per germline, CDR1 SGDLS and CDR2 YYNGEE. Trimming removed 2 bases at V and 5 bases at J, with 11 bases between. The CDR3 nucleotides read TGTGCCAGCAGCGTTGGGGTTGGAGACGAGCAGTACTTC. Residues: CASSVGVGDEQYF.

The table lists this clonotype with a few counts. The CDR3 here is CSARGGAGTTISGELFF. The CDR3 nucleotides are TGCAGTGCTAGAGGCGGGGCCGGGACTACGATCTCCGGGGAGCTGTTTTTT. The chain carries TRBV20-1 and TRBJ2-2; 7 bases fit TRBD2. Germline values: CDR1 DFQATT, CDR2 SNEGSKA (reference sequence). There are 17 residues in the CDR3. With 1 base clipped from V and 6 bases from J, the junction kept 14 bases outside the gene matches.

The chain combines TRBV20-1 with TRBJ1-2; D is undetermined. The CDR3 spans 10 residues. V gave up 5 bases and J gave up 6 bases, with 7 bases separating them. The germline gives CDR1 DFQATT, CDR2 SNEGSKA (reference sequence). The CDR3 nucleotides read TGCAGTGCTTGGGTCGATGGCTACACCTTC. This translates into CSAWVDGYTF.

This clonotype came up a few times. The V and J genes are TRBV28 and TRBJ2-5, with TRBD1 matching over 7 bases. V lost 6 bases to trimming and J lost 4 bases; unmatched junction nucleotides: 5. CDR1 MDHEN and CDR2 SYDVKM come from the germline V gene. The CDR3 totals 13 residues. The CDR3 DNA reads TGTGCCAGCAGGCCGGGACAGCTAGAGACCCAGTACTTC. It translates to CASRPGQLETQYF.

This rearrangement joins TRBV29-1 to TRBJ2-5; D is ambiguous. The CDR3 sequence is 14 residues long. Germline CDR1 reads SQVTM; CDR2 reads ANQGSEA. V lost 7 bases, J lost 4 bases, and 19 bases lay in between. For the CDR3, the DNA is TGCAGCGGGGAAGTAGTGGGATCTGTAGAGACCCAGTACTTC. It yields the protein CSGEVVGSVETQYF.

This clonotype was counted only a few times. This chain joins TRBV5-1 and TRBJ2-1, with 8 bases matching TRBD2. Looked up from germline, CDR1 is SGHRS and CDR2 is YFSETQ. The CDR3 is 14 amino acids. V dropped 2 bases and J dropped 12; count of bases not matched to a gene: 10. Here the CDR3 DNA reads TGCGCCAGCAGCTTCGAGGCGGGGGGAGTCGGGCAGTTCTTC. This translates into CASSFEAGGVGQFF.

The genes are TRBV6-2 or TRBV6-3 and TRBJ2-5; tentative D call: TRBD1 (5 bases). The CDR3 runs to 13 residues. The germline gives CDR1 MNHEY, CDR2 SVGEGT. The V gene lost 2 bases and the J gene lost 4 bases, with 8 bases spanning the gap. The CDR3 protein is CASSYVGAETQYF. The CDR3 nucleotides are TGTGCCAGCAGTTACGTTGGGGCAGAGACCCAGTACTTC.

Only a few counts were recorded for this clonotype. The chain links TRBV4-2 to TRBJ2-5, with 9 bases fitting TRBD2. With V trimmed by 0 bases and J by 1 base, 3 bases remained unmatched. The CDR3 covers 16 residues. Looked up from germline, CDR1 is LGHNA and CDR2 is YNFKEQ. The CDR3 region is CASSQDLSGSQETQYF. The CDR3 DNA is TGTGCCAGCAGCCAAGATCTTAGCGGGAGCCAAGAGACCCAGTACTTC.

This clonotype was detected many times. This chain connects TRBV5-1 to TRBJ2-3; D is undetermined. Trimming removed 0 bases from V and 2 bases from J, with 10 bases in between. This CDR3 region has 15 residues. From germline, CDR1 is SGHRS and CDR2 YFSETQ. The CDR3 loop reads CASSLESRPTDTQYF. The CDR3 coding sequence is TGCGCCAGCAGCTTGGAATCCAGGCCCACAGATACGCAGTATTTT.

This chain uses TRBV20-1 with TRBJ1-4; D gene unclear. Trimming left V 4 bases short and J 0 bases short, with 9 bases between. CDR3 size: 14 residues. Germline V lookup: CDR1 DFQATT, CDR2 SNEGSKA (reference sequence). The DNA for the CDR3 is TGCAGTGCTAAGGACTTTGCAACTAATGAAAAACTGTTTTTT. Translation: CSAKDFATNEKLFF.

The chain carries TRBV10-3 and TRBJ2-1; D uncertain. Germline V gene data show CDR1 as ENHRY and CDR2 as SYGVKD. The V end lost 4 bases, the J end lost 5 bases, and 6 bases lay between the germline ends. The CDR3 runs to 12 residues. The CDR3 nucleotides read TGTGCCATCAGTGGGGCAGACAATGAGCAGTTCTTC. Translating gives CAISGADNEQFF.

This clonotype was observed many times. Mismatch with germline at one junction end may stem from a read error. The chain recombines TRBV11-2 with TRBJ1-2; D might be TRBD1 (5 bases). The CDR3 has 13 amino acids. CDR1 and CDR2 from the germline V gene are SGHAT and FQNNGV. CDR3 sequence reads: CASSLGRGYGYTF. In DNA, the CDR3 is TGTGCCAGCAGTTTAGGGAGGGGCTATGGCTACACCTTC.

The chain combines TRBV7-9 with TRBJ2-7, with D possibly matching TRBD1 (5 bases). Looked up from germline, CDR1 is SEHNR and CDR2 is FQNEAQ (reference sequence). CDR3 length: 13 residues. Trimming took 6 bases from V and 3 from J, leaving 12 bases between them. CDR3 DNA sequence: TGTGCCAGCAGTTCGGGCAGGGACTACGAGCAGTACGTC. Translated: CASSSGRDYEQYV.

This clonotype occurred a few times. The V gene is TRBV5-1, the J gene TRBJ1-1, with a possible D match to TRBD1 (5 bases). The CDR3 is 16 amino acids. V lost 0 bases and J lost 4, with 16 bases in between. Germline CDR1 and CDR2: SGHRS and YFSETQ. CDR3 protein: CASSLEGLSGGTEAFF. CDR3 nucleotides: TGCGCCAGCAGCTTGGAAGGTTTGAGCGGGGGCACTGAAGCTTTCTTT.

The chain recombines TRBV6-2 or TRBV6-3 with TRBJ2-7; TRBD1 might be the D (5 bases). V shed 7 bases and J shed 0 bases, with 10 bases lying between them. The CDR3 consists of 13 residues. Germline values: CDR1 MNHEY, CDR2 SVGEGT. The CDR3 region is CASIGAISYEQYV. DNA for the CDR3: TGTGCCAGCATTGGGGCCATCTCCTACGAGCAGTACGTC.

The chain combines TRBV7-3 with TRBJ1-5, with D maybe TRBD1 (5 bases). Trimming left V 5 bases short and J 11 bases short, with 25 bases between. Germline lookup yields CDR1 SGHTA and CDR2 FQGTGA. This CDR3 is 16 amino acids long. The CDR3 here is CASSPHWGSRRAAQHF. CDR3 sequence (DNA): TGTGCCAGCAGCCCACATTGGGGCAGCCGGCGGGCTGCCCAGCATTTT.